The sequence of this T cell receptor beta chain was determined in a study of shared clonotypes between healthy human individuals. Findings of the study overall: The researchers took only blood, and tissue repertoires probably look different. Generally, naive subsets came out with larger estimated richness than memory subsets. Between a handful of donors, naive CD4 clonotypes were shared at a level of around 4.9%.

Turning to this clone: Its cognate antigen is unknown.

V gave up 3 bases and J gave up 0 bases, with 10 bases separating them. The CDR3 extends over 14 amino acids. Germline assignment: CDR1 SGHRS and CDR2 YFSETQ. Healthy HIV-negative adults with no recent acute infections or vaccinations were recruited as donors. Clones were sequenced by immunoSEQ multiplex PCR, and TCRdb holds only the in-frame ones, with some missing. The repertoire holds some 200,000 clones, with 85% to 95% as singletons. This sequence originates from a woman aged 25 to 39 in good health. The V and J genes are TRBV5-1 and TRBJ2-7; a possible D gene is TRBD2 (5 bases). The specimen was naive CD4+ T cells sorted from blood. Noted subset: CD45RA+ positively selected. The CDR3 DNA reads TGCGCCAGCAGCTCGGGGTGGGCCTCCTACGAGCAGTACTTC. As protein: CASSSGWASYEQYF.